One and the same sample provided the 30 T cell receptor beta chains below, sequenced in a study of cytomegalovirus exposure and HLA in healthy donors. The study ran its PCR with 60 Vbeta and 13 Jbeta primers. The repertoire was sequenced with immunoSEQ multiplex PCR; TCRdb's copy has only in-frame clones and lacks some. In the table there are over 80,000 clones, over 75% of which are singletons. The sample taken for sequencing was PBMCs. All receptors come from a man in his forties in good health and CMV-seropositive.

The CDR3 region is CASSSLAADTQYF. The DNA for the CDR3 is TGTGCCAGCAGTAGCCTAGCGGCAGATACGCAGTATTTT. The J gene is TRBJ2-3, the V gene TRBV7-2; TRBD2 agrees at 7 bases. CDR3 length: 13 amino acids. The junction had 4 bases not matched to a gene; V was cut back by 6 bases and J by 4 bases. Germline CDR1 reads SGHTA; CDR2 reads FQGNSA.

The CDR3 region is CASSASGTTGEKLFF. The CDR3 DNA reads TGTGCCAGCAGCGCATCGGGGACAACGGGTGAAAAACTGTTTTTT. This chain joins TRBV11-2 and TRBJ1-4, with D possibly TRBD1 on 6 matching bases. Germline lookup yields CDR1 SGHAT and CDR2 FQNNGV. The V gene lost 5 bases and the J gene lost 7 bases, with 17 bases spanning the gap. This CDR3 spans 15 amino acids.

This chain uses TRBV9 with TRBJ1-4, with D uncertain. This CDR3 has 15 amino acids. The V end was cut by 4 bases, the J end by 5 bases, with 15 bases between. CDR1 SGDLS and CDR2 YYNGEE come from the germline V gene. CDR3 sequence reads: CASSLGHSLNEKLFF. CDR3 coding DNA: TGTGCCAGCAGCCTAGGGCACAGCTTGAATGAAAAACTGTTTTTT.

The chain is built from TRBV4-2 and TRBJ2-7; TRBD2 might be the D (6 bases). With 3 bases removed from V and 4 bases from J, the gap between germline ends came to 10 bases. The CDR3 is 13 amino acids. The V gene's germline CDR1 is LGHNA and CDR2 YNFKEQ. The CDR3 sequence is CASSQGLKYEQYF. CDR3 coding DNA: TGTGCCAGCAGCCAGGGACTCAAATACGAGCAGTACTTC.

The CDR3 loop is CASSQAFPGGTGNTIYF. Written as DNA, the CDR3 is TGTGCCAGCAGCCAAGCATTTCCAGGGGGCACTGGAAACACCATATATTTT. The gene calls are TRBV4-2 and TRBJ1-3; 8 bases align to TRBD1. The CDR3 loop spans 17 amino acids. Germline CDR1 is LGHNA and CDR2 is YNFKEQ. The junction had 7 bases not matched to a gene; V was cut back by 1 base and J by 2 bases.

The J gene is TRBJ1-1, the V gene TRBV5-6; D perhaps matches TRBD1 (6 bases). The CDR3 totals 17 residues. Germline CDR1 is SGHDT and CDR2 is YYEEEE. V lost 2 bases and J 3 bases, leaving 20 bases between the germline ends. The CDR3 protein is CASSFQGTLERDTEAFF. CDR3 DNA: TGTGCCAGCAGCTTTCAAGGGACATTGGAGCGCGACACTGAAGCTTTCTTT.

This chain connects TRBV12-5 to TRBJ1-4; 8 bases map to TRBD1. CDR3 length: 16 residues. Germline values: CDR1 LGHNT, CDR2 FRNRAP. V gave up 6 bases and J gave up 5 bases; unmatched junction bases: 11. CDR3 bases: TGTGCTAGTGGGACAGGGGATACGATATTCAATGAAAAACTGTTTTTT. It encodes CASGTGDTIFNEKLFF.

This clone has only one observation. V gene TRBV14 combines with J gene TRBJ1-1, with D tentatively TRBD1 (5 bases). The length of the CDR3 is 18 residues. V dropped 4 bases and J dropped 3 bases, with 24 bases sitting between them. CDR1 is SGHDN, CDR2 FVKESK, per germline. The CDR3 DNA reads TGTGCCAGCAGCCTAACCTCGACCTGGACGGGAGGGGACACTGAAGCTTTCTTT. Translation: CASSLTSTWTGGDTEAFF.

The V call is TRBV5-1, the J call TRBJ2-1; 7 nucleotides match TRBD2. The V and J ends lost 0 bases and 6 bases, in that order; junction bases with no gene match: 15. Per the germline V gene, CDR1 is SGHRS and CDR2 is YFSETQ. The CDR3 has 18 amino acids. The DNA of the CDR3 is TGCGCCAGCAGCTTGGGGGGGAGGGTGGGGCGCATCGGCAATGAGCAGTTCTTC. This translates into CASSLGGRVGRIGNEQFF. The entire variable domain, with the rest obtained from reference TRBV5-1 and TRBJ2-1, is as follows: KAGVTQTPRYLIKTRGQQVTLSCSPISGHRSVSWYQQTPGQGLQFLFEYFSETQRNKGNFPGRFSGRQFSNSRSEMNVSTLELGDSALYLCASSLGGRVGRIGNEQFFGPGTRLTVL.

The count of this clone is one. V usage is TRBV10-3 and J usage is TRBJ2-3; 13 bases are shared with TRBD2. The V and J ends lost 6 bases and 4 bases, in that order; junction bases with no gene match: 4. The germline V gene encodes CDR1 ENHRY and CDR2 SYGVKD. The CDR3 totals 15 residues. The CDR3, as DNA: TGTGCCATCAGCACTAGCGGGAGGGCCTCAGATACGCAGTATTTT. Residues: CAISTSGRASDTQYF.

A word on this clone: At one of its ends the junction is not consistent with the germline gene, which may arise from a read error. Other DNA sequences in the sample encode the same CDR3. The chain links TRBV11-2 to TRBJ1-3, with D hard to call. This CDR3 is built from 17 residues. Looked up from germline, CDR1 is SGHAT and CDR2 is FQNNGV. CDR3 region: CASSALNFPAGGNTIYF. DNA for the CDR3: TGCGCCAGCAGCGCACTGAACTTCCCTGCGGGTGGAAACACCATATATTTT.

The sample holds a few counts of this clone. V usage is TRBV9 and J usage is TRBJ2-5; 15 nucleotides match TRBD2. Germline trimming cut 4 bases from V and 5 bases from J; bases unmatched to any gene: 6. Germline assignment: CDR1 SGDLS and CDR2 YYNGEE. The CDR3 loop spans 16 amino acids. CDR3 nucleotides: TGTGCCAGCAGCACGGGACTAGCGGGAGGTTTGGAGACCCAGTACTTC. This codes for CASSTGLAGGLETQYF.

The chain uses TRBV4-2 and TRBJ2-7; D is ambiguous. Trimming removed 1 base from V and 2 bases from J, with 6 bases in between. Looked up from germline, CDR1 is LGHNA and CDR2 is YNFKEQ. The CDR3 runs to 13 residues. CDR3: CASSQAVTYEQYF. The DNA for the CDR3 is TGTGCCAGCAGCCAAGCGGTGACCTACGAGCAGTACTTC.

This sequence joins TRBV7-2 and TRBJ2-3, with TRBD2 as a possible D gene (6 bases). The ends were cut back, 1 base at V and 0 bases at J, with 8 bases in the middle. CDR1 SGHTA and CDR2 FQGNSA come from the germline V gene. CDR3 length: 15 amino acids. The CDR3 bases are TGTGCCAGCAGCTTAGGTGGGACTAGCACAGATACGCAGTATTTT. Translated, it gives CASSLGGTSTDTQYF.

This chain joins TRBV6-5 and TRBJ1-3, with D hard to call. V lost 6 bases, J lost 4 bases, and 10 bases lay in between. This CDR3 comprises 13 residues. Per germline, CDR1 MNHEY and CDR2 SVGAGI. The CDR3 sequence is CASRRVSGNTIYF. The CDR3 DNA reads TGTGCCAGCAGGAGGGTTTCAGGAAACACCATATATTTT.

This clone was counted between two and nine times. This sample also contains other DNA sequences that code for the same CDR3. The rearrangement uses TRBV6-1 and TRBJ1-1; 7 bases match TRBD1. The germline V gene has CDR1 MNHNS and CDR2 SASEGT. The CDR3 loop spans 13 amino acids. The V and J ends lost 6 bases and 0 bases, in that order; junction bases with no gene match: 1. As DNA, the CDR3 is TGTGCCAGCAGGGGGACAGTGAACACTGAAGCTTTCTTT. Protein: CASRGTVNTEAFF.

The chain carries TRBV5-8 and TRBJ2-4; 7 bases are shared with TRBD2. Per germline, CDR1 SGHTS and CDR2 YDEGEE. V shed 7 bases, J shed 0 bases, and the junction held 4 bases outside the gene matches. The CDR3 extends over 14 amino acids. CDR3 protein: CASGPGGAKNIQYF. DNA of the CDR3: TGTGCCAGCGGGCCGGGGGGAGCCAAAAACATTCAGTACTTC.

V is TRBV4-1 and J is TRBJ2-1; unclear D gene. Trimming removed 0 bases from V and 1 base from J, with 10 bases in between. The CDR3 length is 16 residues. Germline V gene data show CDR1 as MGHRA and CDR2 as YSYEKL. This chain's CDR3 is CASSQDFARSYNEQFF. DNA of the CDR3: TGCGCCAGCAGCCAAGATTTCGCGAGATCCTACAATGAGCAGTTCTTC.

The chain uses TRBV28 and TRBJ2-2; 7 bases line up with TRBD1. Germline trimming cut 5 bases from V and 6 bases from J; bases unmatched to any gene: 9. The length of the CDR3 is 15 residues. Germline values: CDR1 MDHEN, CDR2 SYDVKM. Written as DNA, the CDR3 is TGTGCCAGCAGTCCCTCTTACAGGGGCGCCGGGGAGCTGTTTTTT. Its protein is CASSPSYRGAGELFF. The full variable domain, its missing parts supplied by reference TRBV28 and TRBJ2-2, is DVKVTQSSRYLVKRTGEKVFLECVQDMDHENMFWYRQDPGLGLRLIYFSYDVKMKEKGDIPEGYSVSREKKERFSLILESASTNQTSMYLCASSPSYRGAGELFFGEGSRLTVL.

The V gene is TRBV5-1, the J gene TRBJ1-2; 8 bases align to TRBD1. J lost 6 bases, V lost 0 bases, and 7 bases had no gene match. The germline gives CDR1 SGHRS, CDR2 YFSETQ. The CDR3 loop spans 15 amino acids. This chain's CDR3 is CASSLGDRLGDGYTF. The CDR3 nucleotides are TGCGCCAGCAGCTTGGGGGACAGGTTAGGAGATGGCTACACCTTC.

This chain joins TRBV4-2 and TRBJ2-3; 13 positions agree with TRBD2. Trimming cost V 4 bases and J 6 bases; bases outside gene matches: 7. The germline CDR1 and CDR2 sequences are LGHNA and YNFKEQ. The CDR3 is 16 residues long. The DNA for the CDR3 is TGTGCCAGCAGCCCCAGACTAGCGGGGGGAGTGGATACGCAGTATTTT. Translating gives CASSPRLAGGVDTQYF.

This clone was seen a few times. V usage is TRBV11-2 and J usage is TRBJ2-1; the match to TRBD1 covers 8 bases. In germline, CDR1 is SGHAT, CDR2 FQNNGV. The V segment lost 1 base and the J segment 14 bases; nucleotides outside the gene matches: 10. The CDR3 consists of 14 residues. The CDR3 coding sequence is TGTGCCAGCAGCTTAGCCGGTTTCGGGACAGGAAAGTTCTTC. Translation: CASSLAGFGTGKFF.

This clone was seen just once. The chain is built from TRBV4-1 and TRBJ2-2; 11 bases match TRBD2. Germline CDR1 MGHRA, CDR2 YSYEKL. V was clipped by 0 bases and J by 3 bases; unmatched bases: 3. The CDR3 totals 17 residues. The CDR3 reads CASSQEVLAGDTGELFF. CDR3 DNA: TGCGCCAGCAGCCAAGAGGTACTAGCGGGAGACACCGGGGAGCTGTTTTTT.

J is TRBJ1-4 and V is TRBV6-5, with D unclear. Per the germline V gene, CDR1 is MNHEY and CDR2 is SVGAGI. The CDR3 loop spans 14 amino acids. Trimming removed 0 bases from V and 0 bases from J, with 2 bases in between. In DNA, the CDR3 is TGTGCCAGCAGTTACTCCTCAACTAATGAAAAACTGTTTTTT. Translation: CASSYSSTNEKLFF.

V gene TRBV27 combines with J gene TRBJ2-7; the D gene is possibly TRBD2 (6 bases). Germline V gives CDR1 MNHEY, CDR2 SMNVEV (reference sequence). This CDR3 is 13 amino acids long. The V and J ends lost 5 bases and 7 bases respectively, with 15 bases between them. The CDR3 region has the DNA TGTGCCAGCAGTGCCCTCTACGGGGGAGAGCAGTACTTC. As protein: CASSALYGGEQYF.

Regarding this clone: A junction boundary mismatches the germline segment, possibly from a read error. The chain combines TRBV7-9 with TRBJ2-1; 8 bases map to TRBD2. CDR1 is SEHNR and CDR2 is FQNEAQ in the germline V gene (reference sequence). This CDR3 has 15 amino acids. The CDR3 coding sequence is TGTTCCAGCAGCTTAGGTCTAGCGGGTTACAATGAGCAGTTCTTC. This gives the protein CSSSLGLAGYNEQFF.

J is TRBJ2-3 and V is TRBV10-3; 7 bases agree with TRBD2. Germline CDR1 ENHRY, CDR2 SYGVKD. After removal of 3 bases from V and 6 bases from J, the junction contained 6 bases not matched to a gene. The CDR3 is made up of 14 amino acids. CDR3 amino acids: CAISDGREADTQYF. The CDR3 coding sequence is TGTGCCATCAGTGATGGACGGGAGGCGGATACGCAGTATTTT.

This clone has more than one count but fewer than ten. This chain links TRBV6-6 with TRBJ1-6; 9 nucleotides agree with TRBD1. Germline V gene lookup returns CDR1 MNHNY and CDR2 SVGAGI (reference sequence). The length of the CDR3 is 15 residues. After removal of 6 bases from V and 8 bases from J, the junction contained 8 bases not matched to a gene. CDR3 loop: CASRQGTGTDSPLHF. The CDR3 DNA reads TGTGCCAGCAGACAAGGGACAGGGACGGATTCACCCCTCCACTTT.

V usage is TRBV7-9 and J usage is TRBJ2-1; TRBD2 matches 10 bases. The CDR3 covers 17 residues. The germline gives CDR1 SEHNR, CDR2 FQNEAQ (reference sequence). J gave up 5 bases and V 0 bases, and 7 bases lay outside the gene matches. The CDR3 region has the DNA TGTGCCAGCAGCTTAGCGACAGCGGGGGGGCAAAACAATGAGCAGTTCTTC. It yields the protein CASSLATAGGQNNEQFF. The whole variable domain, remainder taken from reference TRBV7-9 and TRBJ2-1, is DTGVSQNPRHKITKRGQNVTFRCDPISEHNRLYWYRQTLGQGPEFLTYFQNEAQLEKSRLLSDRFSAERPKGSFSTLEIQRTEQGDSAMYLCASSLATAGGQNNEQFFGPGTRLTVL.

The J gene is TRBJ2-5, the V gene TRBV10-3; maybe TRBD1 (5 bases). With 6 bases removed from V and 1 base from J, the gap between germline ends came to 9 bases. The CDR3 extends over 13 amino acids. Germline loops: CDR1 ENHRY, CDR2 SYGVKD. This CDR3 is CAIRQGVQETQYF. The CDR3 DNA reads TGTGCCATCAGGCAAGGGGTCCAAGAGACCCAGTACTTC.